This T cell receptor (beta chain) comes out of a study of Graves' ophthalmopathy and Graves' hyperthyroidism. This clonotype showed up many times. V shed 1 base and J 13 bases; nucleotides not matched to a gene: 4. Germline lookup yields CDR1 LNHNV and CDR2 YYDKDF (reference sequence). This CDR3 is built from 12 residues. Scientists amplified the TCR beta CDR3 regions from RNA transcripts. First-round RT-PCR used HTBI primers; second-round multiplex PCR followed. In TCRdb, the multiplex PCR reads were re-called with MiXCR into one record per CDR3 protein. This sample has approximately 700,000 distinct CDR3 sequences, with around 40% found just once.

This receptor was obtained from an adult man with Graves' ophthalmopathy. The chain employs TRBV15 and TRBJ2-5; TRBD1 matches 9 bases. The sequencing input was peripheral blood. The CDR3 DNA reads TGTGCCACCAGCAGAGGACAGGGACAGGGGTACTTC. Amino acids: CATSRGQGQGYF.